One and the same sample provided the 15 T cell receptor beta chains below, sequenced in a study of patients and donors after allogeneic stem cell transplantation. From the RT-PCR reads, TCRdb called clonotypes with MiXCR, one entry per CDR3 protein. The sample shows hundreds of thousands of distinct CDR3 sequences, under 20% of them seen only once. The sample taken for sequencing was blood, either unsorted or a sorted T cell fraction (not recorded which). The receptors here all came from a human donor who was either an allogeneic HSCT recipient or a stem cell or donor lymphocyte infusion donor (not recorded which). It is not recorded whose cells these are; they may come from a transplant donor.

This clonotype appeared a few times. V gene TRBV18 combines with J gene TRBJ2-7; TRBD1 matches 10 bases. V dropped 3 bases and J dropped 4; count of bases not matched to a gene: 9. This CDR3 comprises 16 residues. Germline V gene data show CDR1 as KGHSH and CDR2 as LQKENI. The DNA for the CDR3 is TGTGCCAGCTCACCCCTTAAGGGGACAGGGGTGTACGAGCAGTACTTC. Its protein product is CASSPLKGTGVYEQYF.

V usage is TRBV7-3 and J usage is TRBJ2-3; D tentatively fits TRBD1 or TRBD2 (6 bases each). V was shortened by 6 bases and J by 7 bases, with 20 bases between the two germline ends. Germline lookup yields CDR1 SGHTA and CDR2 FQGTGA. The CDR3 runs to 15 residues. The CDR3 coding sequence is TGTGCCAGCAGTCTTGATAGGTGGGGGGCCAATACGCAGTATTTT. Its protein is CASSLDRWGANTQYF.

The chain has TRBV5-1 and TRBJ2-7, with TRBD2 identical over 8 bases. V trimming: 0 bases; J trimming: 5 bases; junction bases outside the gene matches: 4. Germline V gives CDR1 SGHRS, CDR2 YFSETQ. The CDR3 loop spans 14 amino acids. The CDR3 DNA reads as TGCGCCAGCAGCTTGGAAAGCGGGAGTGACGAGCAGTACTTC. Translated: CASSLESGSDEQYF.

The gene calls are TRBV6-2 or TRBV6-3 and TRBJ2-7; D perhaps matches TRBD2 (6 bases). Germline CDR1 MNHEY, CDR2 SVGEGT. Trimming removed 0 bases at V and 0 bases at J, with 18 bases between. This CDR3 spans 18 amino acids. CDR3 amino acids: CASSYSAPLATPSYEQYF. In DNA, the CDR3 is TGTGCCAGCAGTTACTCGGCCCCTCTAGCGACCCCCTCCTACGAGCAGTACTTC.

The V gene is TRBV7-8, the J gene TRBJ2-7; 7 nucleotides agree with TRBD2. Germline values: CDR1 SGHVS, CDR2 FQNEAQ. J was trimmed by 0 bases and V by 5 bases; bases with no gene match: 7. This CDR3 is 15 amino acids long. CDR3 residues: CASSKEAGRSYEQYF. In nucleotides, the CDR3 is TGTGCCAGCAGCAAAGAAGCGGGACGCTCCTACGAGCAGTACTTC. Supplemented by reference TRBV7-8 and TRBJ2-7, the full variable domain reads GAGVSQSPRYKVAKRGQDVALRCDPISGHVSLFWYQQALGQGPEFLTYFQNEAQLDKSGLPSDRFFAERPEGSVSTLKIQRTQQEDSAVYLCASSKEAGRSYEQYFGPGTRLTVT.

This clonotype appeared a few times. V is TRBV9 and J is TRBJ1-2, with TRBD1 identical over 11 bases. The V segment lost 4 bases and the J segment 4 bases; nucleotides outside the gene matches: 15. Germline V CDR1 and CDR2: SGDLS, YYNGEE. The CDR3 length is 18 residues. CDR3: CASSPWTGQGDWGYGYTF. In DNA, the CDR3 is TGTGCCAGCAGCCCATGGACGGGACAGGGGGATTGGGGCTATGGCTACACCTTC.

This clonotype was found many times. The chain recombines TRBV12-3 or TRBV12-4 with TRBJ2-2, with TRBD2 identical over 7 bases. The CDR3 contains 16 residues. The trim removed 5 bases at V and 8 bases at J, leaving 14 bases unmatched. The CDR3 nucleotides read TGTGCCAGCAGTCCAATCCGACTAGCTGAGACGGGGGAGCTGTTTTTT. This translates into CASSPIRLAETGELFF.

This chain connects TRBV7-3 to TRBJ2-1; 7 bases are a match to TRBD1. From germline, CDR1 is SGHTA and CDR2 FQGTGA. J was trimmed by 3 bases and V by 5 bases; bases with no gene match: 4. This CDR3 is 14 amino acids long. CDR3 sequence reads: CASSQQGIYNEQFF. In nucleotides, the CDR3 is TGTGCCAGCAGCCAACAGGGGATCTACAATGAGCAGTTCTTC.

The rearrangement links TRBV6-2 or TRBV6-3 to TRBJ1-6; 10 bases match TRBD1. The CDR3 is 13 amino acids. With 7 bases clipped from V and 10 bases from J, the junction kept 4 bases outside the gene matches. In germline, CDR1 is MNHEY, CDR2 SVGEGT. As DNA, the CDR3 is TGTGCCAGCAACGGGGACAGGGGATCACCCCTCCACTTT. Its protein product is CASNGDRGSPLHF.

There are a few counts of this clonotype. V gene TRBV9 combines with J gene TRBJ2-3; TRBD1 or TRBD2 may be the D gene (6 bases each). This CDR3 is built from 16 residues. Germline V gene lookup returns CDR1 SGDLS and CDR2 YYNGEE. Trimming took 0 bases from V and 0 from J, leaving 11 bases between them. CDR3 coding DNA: TGTGCCAGCAGCGTAGGGGGGGCGCCAAGCACAGATACGCAGTATTTT. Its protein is CASSVGGAPSTDTQYF. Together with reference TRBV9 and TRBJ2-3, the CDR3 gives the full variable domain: DSGVTQTPKHLITATGQRVTLRCSPRSGDLSVYWYQQSLDQGLQFLIQYYNGEERAKGNILERFSAQQFPDLHSELNLSSLELGDSALYFCASSVGGAPSTDTQYFGPGTRLTVL.

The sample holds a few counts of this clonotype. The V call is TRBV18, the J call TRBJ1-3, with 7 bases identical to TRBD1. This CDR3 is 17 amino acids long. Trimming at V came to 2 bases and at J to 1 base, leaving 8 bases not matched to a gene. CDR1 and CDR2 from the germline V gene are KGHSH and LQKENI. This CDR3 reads CASSPNPGGSSGNTIYF. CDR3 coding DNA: TGTGCCAGCTCACCAAACCCAGGGGGAAGTTCTGGAAACACCATATATTTT.

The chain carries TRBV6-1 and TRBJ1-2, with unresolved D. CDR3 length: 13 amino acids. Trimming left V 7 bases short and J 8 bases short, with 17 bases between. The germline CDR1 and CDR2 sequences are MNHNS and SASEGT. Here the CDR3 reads CASIQDPSRGYTF. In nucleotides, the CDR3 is TGTGCCAGCATCCAGGACCCTTCCAGAGGCTACACCTTC.

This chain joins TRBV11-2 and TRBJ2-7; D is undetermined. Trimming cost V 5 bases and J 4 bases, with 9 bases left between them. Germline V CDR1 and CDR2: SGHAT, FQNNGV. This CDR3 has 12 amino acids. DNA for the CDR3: TGTGCCAGCAGCCCGTGGGGATACGAGCAGTACTTC. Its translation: CASSPWGYEQYF.

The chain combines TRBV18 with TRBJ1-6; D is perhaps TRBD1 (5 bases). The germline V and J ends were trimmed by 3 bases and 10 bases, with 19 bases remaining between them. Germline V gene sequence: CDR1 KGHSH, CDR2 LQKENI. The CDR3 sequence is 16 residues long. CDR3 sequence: CASSPLGPNSGSPLHF. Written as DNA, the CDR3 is TGTGCCAGCTCACCCTTGGGACCGAATAGCGGCTCACCCCTCCACTTT.

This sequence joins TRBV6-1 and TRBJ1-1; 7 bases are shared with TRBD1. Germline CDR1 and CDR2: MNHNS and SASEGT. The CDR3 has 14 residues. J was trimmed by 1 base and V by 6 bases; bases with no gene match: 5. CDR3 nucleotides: TGTGCCAGCAGCAGGGGGGGTAGGAACACTGAAGCTTTCTTT. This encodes CASSRGGRNTEAFF.